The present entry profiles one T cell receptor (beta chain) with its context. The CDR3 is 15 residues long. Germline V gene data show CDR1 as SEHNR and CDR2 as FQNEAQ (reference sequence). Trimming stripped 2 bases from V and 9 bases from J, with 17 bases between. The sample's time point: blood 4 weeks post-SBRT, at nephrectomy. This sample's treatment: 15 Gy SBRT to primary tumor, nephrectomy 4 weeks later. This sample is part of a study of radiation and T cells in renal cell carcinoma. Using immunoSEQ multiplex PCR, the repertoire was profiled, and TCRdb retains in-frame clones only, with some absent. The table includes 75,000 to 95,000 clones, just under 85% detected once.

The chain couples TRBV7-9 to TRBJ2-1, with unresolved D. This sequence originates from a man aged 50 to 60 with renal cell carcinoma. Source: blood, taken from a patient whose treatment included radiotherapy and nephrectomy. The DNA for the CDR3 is TGTGCCAGCAGCTTACGAGTAGAAACGGACGGTGAGCAGTTCTTC. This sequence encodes CASSLRVETDGEQFF.